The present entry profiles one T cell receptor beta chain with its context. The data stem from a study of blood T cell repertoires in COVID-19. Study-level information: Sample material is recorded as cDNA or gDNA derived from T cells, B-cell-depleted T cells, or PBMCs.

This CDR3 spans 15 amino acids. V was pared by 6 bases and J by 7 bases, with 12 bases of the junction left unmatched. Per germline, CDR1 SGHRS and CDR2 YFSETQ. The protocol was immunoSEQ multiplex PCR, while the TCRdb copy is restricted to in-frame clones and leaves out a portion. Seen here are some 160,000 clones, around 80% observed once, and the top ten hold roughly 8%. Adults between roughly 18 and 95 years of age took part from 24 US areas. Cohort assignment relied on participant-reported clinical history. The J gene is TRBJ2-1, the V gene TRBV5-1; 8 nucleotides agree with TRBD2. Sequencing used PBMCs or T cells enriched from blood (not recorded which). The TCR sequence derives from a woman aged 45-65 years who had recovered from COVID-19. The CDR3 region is CASTLLGLAWNEQFF. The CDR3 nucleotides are TGCGCCAGCACCCTATTAGGACTAGCTTGGAATGAGCAGTTCTTC.